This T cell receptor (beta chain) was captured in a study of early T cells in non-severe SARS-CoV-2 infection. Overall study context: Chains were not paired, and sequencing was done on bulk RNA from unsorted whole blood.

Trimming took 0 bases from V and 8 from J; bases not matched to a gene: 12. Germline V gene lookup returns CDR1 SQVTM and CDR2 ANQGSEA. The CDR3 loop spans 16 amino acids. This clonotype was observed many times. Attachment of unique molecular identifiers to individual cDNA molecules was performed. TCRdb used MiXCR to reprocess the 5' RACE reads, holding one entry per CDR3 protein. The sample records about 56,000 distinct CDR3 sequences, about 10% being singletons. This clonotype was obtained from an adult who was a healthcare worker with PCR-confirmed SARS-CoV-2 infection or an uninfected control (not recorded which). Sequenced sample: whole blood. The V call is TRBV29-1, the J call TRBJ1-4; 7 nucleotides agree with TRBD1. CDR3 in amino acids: CSVEDRSGQGVEKLFF. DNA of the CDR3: TGCAGCGTTGAAGATCGGAGTGGTCAGGGGGTGGAAAAACTGTTTTTT.